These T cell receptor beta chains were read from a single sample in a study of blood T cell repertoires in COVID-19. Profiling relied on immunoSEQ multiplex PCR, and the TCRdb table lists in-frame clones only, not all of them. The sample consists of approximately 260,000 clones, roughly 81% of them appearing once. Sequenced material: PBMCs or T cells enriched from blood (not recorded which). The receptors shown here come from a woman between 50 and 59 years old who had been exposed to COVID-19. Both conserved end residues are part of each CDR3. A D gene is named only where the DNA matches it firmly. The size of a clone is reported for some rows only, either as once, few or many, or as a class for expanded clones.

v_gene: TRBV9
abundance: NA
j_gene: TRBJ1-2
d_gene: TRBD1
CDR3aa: CASSVDGQGAFANYGYTF
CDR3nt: TGTGCCAGCAGCGTAGATGGACAGGGGGCGTTCGCGAACTATGGCTACACCTTC

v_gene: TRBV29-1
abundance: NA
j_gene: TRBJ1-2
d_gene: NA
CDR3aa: CSGGDTNYGYTF
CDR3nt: TGCTCTGGGGGGGATACTAACTATGGCTACACCTTC

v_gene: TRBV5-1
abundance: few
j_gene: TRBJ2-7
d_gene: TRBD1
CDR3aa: CASSLQGQGAHEQYF
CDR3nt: TGCGCCAGCAGCTTGCAGGGACAGGGGGCCCACGAGCAGTACTTC

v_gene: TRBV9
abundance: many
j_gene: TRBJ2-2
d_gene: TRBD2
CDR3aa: CASSPTSGGSGELFF
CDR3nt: TGTGCCAGCAGCCCAACTAGCGGGGGGTCCGGGGAGCTGTTTTTT

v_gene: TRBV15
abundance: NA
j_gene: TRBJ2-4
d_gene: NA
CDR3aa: CATSIRGSIQYF
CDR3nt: TGTGCCACCAGTATCAGGGGAAGCATTCAGTACTTC

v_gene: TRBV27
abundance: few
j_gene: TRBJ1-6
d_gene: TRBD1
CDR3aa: CASSARQGPSNSPLHF
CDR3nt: TGTGCCAGCAGTGCCCGACAGGGGCCTTCTAATTCACCCCTCCACTTT

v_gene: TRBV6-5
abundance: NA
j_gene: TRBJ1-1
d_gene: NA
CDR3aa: CASSDPPGTEAFF
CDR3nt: TGTGCCAGCAGCGACCCCCCGGGCACTGAAGCTTTCTTT

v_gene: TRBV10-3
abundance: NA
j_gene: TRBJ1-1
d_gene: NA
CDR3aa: CAIRPDTNPNTEAFF
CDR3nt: TGTGCCATCAGACCCGACACCAACCCGAACACTGAAGCTTTCTTT

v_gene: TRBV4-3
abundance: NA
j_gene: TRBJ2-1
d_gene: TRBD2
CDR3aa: CASSQDRGGAHNEQFF
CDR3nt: TGCGCCAGCAGCCAAGATCGCGGGGGGGCCCACAATGAGCAGTTCTTC

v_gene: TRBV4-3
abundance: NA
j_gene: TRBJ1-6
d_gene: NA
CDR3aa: CASSQDSGSPLHF
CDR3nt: TGCGCCAGCAGCCAAGATTCGGGATCACCCCTCCACTTT

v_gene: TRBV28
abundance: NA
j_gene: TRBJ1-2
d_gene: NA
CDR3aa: CASSLTEVYGYTF
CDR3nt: TGTGCCAGCAGTTTGACAGAGGTCTATGGCTACACCTTC

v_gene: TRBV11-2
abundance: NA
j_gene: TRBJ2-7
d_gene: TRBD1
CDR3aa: CASSLARQGYEQYF
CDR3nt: TGTGCCAGCAGCTTAGCCCGACAGGGCTACGAGCAGTACTTC

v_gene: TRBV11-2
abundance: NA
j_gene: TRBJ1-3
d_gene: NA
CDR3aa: CASSVGVTGNTIYF
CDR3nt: TGTGCCAGCAGCGTTGGAGTCACTGGAAACACCATATATTTT

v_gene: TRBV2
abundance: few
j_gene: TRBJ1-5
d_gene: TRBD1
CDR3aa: CASRSGQGSNQPQHF
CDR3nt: TGTGCCAGCAGGTCTGGACAGGGCAGCAATCAGCCCCAGCATTTT

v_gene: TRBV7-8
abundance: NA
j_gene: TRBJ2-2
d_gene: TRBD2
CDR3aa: CASSLRASGNTGELFF
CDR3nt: TGTGCCAGCAGCTTAAGGGCTAGCGGGAACACCGGGGAGCTGTTTTTT

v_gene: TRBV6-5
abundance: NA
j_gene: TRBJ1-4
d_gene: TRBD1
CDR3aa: CASRDTGGGEKLFF
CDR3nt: TGTGCCAGCAGAGATACAGGGGGAGGTGAAAAACTGTTTTTT

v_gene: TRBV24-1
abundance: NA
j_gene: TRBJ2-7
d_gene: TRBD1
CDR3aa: CATRGPTGSSYEQYF
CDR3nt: TGTGCCACCAGGGGCCCGACAGGGAGCTCCTACGAGCAGTACTTC

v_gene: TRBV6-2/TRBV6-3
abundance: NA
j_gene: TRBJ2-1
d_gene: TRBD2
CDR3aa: CASNPSGGREQFF
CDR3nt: TGTGCCAGCAACCCTAGCGGGGGGAGGGAGCAGTTCTTC

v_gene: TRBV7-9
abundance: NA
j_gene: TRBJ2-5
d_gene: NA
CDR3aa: CASSFSGETQYF
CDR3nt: TGTGCCAGCAGCTTTTCGGGGGAGACCCAGTACTTC

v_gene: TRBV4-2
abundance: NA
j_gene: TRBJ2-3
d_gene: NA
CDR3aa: CASRRGGNPSTDTQYF
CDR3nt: TGTGCCAGCAGGAGGGGGGGAAATCCTAGCACAGATACGCAGTATTTT

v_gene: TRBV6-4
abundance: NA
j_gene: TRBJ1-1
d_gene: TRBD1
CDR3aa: CASSWQGGVGTEAFF
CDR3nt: TGTGCCAGCAGTTGGCAGGGGGGTGTCGGCACTGAAGCTTTCTTT

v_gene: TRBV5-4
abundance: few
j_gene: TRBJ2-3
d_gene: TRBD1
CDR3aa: CASTEQGRRNTQYF
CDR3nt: TGTGCCAGCACAGAACAGGGGCGTCGGAATACGCAGTATTTT

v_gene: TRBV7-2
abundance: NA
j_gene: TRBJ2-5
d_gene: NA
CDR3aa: CASSPWAGRGETQYF
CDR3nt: TGTGCCAGCAGCCCCTGGGCGGGGAGAGGCGAGACCCAGTACTTC

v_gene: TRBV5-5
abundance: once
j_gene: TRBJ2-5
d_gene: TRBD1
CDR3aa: CASSPRTGSTETQYF
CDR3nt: TGTGCCAGCAGCCCTCGGACAGGGAGCACAGAGACCCAGTACTTC

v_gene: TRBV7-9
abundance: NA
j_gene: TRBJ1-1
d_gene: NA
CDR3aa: CASSEGTSFKAFF
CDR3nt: TGTGCCAGCAGCGAAGGGACATCCTTTAAGGCTTTCTTT

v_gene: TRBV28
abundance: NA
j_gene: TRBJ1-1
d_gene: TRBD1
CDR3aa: CASSPGQVWLNTEAFF
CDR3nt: TGTGCCAGCAGTCCCGGACAGGTTTGGCTAAACACTGAAGCTTTCTTT

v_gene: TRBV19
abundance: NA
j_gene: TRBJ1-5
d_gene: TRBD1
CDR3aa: CASSDSGTGGNQPQHF
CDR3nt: TGTGCCAGTAGTGATTCCGGGACAGGAGGCAATCAGCCCCAGCATTTT

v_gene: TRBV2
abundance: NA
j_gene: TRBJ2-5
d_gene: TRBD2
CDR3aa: CASSESAGGPATQYF
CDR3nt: TGTGCCAGCAGTGAATCAGCGGGGGGTCCCGCGACCCAGTACTTC

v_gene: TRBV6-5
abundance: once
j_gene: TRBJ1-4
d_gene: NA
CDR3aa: CASRIGGGSEKLFF
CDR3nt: TGTGCCAGCAGGATTGGCGGTGGAAGTGAAAAACTGTTTTTT

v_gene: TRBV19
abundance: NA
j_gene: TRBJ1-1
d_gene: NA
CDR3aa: CASSIEPQVGTEAFF
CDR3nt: TGTGCCAGTAGTATAGAACCCCAGGTGGGCACTGAAGCTTTCTTT

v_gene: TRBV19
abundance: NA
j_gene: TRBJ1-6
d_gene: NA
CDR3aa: CASSGNRPNSPLHF
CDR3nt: TGTGCCAGTAGCGGGAATAGACCCAATTCACCCCTCCACTTT

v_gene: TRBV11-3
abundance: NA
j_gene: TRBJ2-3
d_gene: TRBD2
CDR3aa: CASSLGGDTDTQYF
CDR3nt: TGTGCCAGCAGCTTGGGGGGGGACACAGATACGCAGTATTTT

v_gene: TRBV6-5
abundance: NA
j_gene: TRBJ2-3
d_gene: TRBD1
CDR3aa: CASPGQGSDTQYF
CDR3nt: TGTGCCAGCCCCGGACAGGGCTCAGATACGCAGTATTTT

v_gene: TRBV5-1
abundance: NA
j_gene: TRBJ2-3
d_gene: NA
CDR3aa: CASSKSDRPSGPDTQYF
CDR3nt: TGCGCCAGCAGCAAGTCAGACAGGCCCTCAGGCCCAGATACGCAGTATTTT

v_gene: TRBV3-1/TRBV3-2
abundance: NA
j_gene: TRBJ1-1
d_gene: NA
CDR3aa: CASSQDLGALNTEAFF
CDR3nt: TGTGCCAGCAGCCAAGACTTAGGGGCCCTGAACACTGAAGCTTTCTTT

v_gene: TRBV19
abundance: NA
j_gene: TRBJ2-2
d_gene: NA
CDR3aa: CASSIDRGTGELFF
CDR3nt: TGTGCCAGTAGTATTGATAGGGGCACCGGGGAGCTGTTTTTT

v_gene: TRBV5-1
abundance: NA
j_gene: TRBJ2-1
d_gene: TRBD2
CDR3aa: CASSLRGSGGRNEQFF
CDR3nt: TGCGCCAGCAGCTTGAGGGGTAGCGGGGGGAGAAATGAGCAGTTCTTC

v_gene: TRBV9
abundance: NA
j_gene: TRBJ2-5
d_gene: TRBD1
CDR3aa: CASSLRTGQQETQYF
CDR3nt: TGTGCCAGCAGCCTAAGGACAGGCCAACAAGAGACCCAGTACTTC

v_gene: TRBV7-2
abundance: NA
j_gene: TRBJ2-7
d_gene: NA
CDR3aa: CASSLTAGYEQYF
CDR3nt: TGTGCCAGCAGCTTAACGGCGGGCTACGAGCAGTACTTC

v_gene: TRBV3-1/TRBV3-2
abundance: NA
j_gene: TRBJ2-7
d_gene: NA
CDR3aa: CASSQVGRPAASYEQYF
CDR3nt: TGTGCCAGCAGCCAAGTAGGCAGGCCCGCTGCCTCCTACGAGCAGTACTTC

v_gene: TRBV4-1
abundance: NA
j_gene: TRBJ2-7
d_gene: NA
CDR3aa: CASSQVQLSYEQYF
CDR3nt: TGCGCCAGCAGCCAAGTTCAACTCTCCTACGAGCAGTACTTC

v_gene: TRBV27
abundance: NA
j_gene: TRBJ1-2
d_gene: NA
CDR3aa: CASSPGYGTSGYTF
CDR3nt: TGTGCCAGCAGTCCGGGGTACGGGACAAGTGGCTACACCTTC

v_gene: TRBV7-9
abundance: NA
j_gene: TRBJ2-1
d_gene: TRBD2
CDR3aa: CASSPLAGGYNEQFF
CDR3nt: TGTGCCAGCAGCCCACTAGCGGGGGGATACAATGAGCAGTTCTTC